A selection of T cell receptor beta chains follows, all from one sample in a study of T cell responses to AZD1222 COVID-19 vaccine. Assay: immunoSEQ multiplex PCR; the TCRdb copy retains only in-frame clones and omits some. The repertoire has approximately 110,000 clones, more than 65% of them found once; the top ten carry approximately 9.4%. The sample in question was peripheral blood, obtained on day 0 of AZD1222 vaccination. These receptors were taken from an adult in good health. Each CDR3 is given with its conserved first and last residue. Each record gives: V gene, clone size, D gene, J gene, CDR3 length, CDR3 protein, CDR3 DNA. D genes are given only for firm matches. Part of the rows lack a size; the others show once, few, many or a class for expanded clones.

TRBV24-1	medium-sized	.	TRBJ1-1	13	CATSERENTEAFF	TGTGCCACCAGTGAACGGGAGAACACTGAAGCTTTCTTT
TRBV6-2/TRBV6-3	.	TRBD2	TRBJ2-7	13	CASSYSGSGRKYF	TGTGCCAGCAGTTACTCAGGTAGCGGGAGAAAGTACTTC
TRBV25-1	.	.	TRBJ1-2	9	CATKYGYTF	TGTGCCACAAAATATGGCTACACCTTC
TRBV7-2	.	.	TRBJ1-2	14	CASSPRAFDYGYTF	TGTGCCAGCAGCCCCAGGGCCTTCGACTATGGCTACACCTTC
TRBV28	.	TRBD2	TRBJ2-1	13	CASILAGNNEQFF	TGTGCCAGCATTCTAGCGGGAAACAATGAGCAGTTCTTC
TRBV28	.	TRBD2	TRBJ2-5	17	CASTSPPGGGLRETQYF	TGTGCCAGCACCTCTCCGCCGGGGGGGGGTCTTCGAGAGACCCAGTACTTC
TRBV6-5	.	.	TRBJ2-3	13	CASASSDSDTQYF	TGTGCCAGCGCTTCTTCGGACTCAGATACGCAGTATTTT
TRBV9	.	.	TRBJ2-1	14	CASSVAGSYNEQFF	TGTGCCAGCAGCGTCGCCGGGTCCTACAATGAGCAGTTCTTC
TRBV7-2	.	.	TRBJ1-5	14	CASSTQLGNQPQHF	TGTGCCAGCAGCACCCAATTGGGGAATCAGCCCCAGCATTTT
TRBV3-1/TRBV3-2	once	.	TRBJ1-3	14	CASSQSEAGNTIYF	TGTGCCAGCAGCCAATCGGAGGCAGGAAACACCATATATTTT
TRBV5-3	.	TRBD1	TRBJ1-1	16	CARSFDRALTSTEAFF	TGTGCCAGAAGTTTCGACAGGGCACTAACCTCCACTGAAGCTTTCTTT
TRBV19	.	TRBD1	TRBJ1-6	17	CASSIVQGSSYNSPLHF	TGTGCCAGTAGTATAGTACAGGGGAGCTCCTATAATTCACCCCTCCACTTT
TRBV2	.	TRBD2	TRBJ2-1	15	CASSAGTSAYNEQFF	TGTGCCAGCAGTGCCGGGACTAGTGCGTACAATGAGCAGTTCTTC
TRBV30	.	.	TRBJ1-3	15	CAWSVNQGSGNTIYF	TGTGCCTGGAGTGTGAACCAGGGCAGTGGAAACACCATATATTTT
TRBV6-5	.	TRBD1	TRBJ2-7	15	CASRPTGTGSYEQYF	TGTGCCAGCCGTCCGACCGGGACAGGGTCCTACGAGCAGTACTTC
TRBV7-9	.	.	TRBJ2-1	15	CASSLEVGAGWTQFF	TGTGCCAGCAGCTTAGAGGTAGGGGCAGGGTGGACGCAGTTCTTC
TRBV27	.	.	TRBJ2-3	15	CASSLGGLLTDTQYF	TGTGCCAGCAGTTTAGGGGGGCTCCTCACAGATACGCAGTATTTT
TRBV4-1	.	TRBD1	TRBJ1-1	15	CASSAPGQRLTEAFF	TGCGCCAGCAGCGCCCCGGGACAGAGGCTCACTGAAGCTTTCTTT
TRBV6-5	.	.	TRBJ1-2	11	CASSYQGGYTF	TGTGCCAGCAGTTACCAGGGCGGCTACACCTTC
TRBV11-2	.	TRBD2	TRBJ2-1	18	CASSSLAGGELGDNEQFF	TGTGCCAGCAGCTCACTAGCGGGGGGAGAATTAGGTGACAATGAGCAGTTCTTC
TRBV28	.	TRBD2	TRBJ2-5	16	CASSPGLASGQETQYF	TGTGCCAGCAGTCCCGGACTAGCATCTGGCCAAGAGACCCAGTACTTC
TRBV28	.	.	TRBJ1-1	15	CASSLGRGRNTEAFF	TGTGCCAGCAGTTTAGGGCGGGGCCGTAACACTGAAGCTTTCTTT
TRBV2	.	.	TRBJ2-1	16	CATLGRGGISYNEQFF	TGTGCCACCCTAGGAAGGGGAGGAATCTCCTACAATGAGCAGTTCTTC
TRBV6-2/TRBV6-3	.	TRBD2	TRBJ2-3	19	CASSYPIPGTSGKGDTQYF	TGTGCCAGCAGTTACCCGATACCCGGGACTAGCGGGAAGGGGGATACGCAGTATTTT
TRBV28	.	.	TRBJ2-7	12	CASSEGPKEQYF	TGTGCCAGCAGTGAGGGACCGAAGGAGCAGTACTTC
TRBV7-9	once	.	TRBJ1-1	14	CASSPRDHNTEAFF	TGTGCCAGCAGCCCCAGGGACCATAACACTGAAGCTTTCTTT
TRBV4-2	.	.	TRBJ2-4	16	CASSRGGTLAKNIQYF	TGTGCCAGCAGCCGAGGCGGTACCCTAGCCAAAAACATTCAGTACTTC
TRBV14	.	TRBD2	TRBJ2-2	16	CASSPSRGRAGGELFF	TGTGCCAGCAGCCCTTCCCGAGGGAGGGCAGGCGGGGAGCTGTTTTTT
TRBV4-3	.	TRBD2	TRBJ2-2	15	CASSQDAGVAGELFF	TGCGCCAGCAGCCAAGATGCGGGAGTGGCCGGGGAGCTGTTTTTT
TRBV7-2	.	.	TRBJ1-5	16	CASSLVGGDSNQPQHF	TGTGCCAGCAGCTTAGTAGGAGGGGATAGCAATCAGCCCCAGCATTTT
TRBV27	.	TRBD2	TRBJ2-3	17	CASSPRLAGEPTDTQYF	TGTGCCAGCAGTCCGCGACTAGCGGGAGAACCCACAGATACGCAGTATTTT
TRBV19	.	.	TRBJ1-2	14	CASSLEQGFYGYTF	TGTGCCAGTAGCCTAGAACAGGGCTTCTATGGCTACACCTTC
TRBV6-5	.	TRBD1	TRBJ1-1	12	CASETGGTEAFF	TGTGCCAGCGAGACAGGGGGGACTGAAGCTTTCTTT
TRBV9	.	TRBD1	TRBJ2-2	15	CASSADRGQIGELFF	TGTGCCAGCAGCGCGGACAGGGGGCAGATCGGGGAGCTGTTTTTT
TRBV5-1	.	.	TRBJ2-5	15	CASSWVPGPQETQYF	TGCGCCAGCAGCTGGGTTCCAGGACCCCAAGAGACCCAGTACTTC
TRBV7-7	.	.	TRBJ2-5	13	CVSSFPGEETQYF	TGTGTTAGCAGCTTCCCAGGGGAAGAGACCCAGTACTTC